This TCR beta chain comes out of a study of shared clonotypes between healthy human individuals. The test was conducted at deep level. Only in-frame clones appear in the TCRdb table, and some are missing; sequencing was by immunoSEQ multiplex PCR. The sample has around 1 million clones, 60% to 85% seen once. This CDR3 is 12 amino acids long. With 3 bases removed from V and 11 bases from J, the gap between germline ends came to 13 bases. CDR1 is MDHEN, CDR2 SYDVKM, per germline. Source material: memory CD4+ T cells sorted from blood. Subset of the sample: CD45RA-negative fraction. The chain couples TRBV28 to TRBJ1-1; no clear D gene. This clonotype originated in a young man in good health. This CDR3 is CASSFFMDRAFF. CDR3 nucleotide sequence: TGTGCCAGCAGTTTTTTTATGGATAGGGCTTTCTTT.